Presented here are 27 T cell receptor beta chains from one specimen sequenced in a study of T cell responses to AZD1222 COVID-19 vaccine. The protocol was immunoSEQ multiplex PCR, while the TCRdb copy is restricted to in-frame clones and leaves out a portion. The data contain 110,000 to 150,000 clones, over 85% of them seen just once; the ten biggest clones take up around 0.9%. The specimen was peripheral blood, collected on day 0 of MenACWY control vaccination. The receptors were gathered from an adult in good health.

The chain employs TRBV29-1 and TRBJ1-2; D is unclear. Looked up from germline, CDR1 is SQVTM and CDR2 is ANQGSEA. CDR3 length: 11 residues. Trimming pared 8 bases from V and 5 bases from J, leaving 12 bases between. The CDR3 DNA sequence: TGCAGCACTGGACTCGTGTATGGCTACACCTTC. Translated: CSTGLVYGYTF.

This clone showed up just a few times. The chain combines TRBV24-1 with TRBJ2-5; 10 nucleotides align to TRBD2. The CDR3 has 16 residues. Germline CDR1 is KGHDR and CDR2 is SFDVKD. The junction had 4 bases not matched to a gene; V was cut back by 0 bases and J by 4 bases. For the CDR3, the DNA is TGTGCCACCAGTGATTTGGGAACTAGCGGGATAGAGACCCAGTACTTC. Residues: CATSDLGTSGIETQYF.

Comment on this clone: The same CDR3 also results from other DNA sequences found in this sample. The chain uses TRBV28 and TRBJ1-5; no clear D. Per the germline V gene, CDR1 is MDHEN and CDR2 is SYDVKM. The CDR3 length is 13 residues. Trimming stripped 6 bases from V and 2 bases from J, with 8 bases between. The CDR3 reads CASSLLGNQPQHF. CDR3 nucleotide sequence: TGTGCCAGCAGCCTACTAGGCAATCAGCCCCAGCATTTT.

Here the CDR3 DNA reads TGTGCCAGCAGTGAAGTTGGGGAGACCCAGTACTTC. As protein: CASSEVGETQYF. The V gene is TRBV6-1, the J gene TRBJ2-5, with unresolved D. This CDR3 is 12 amino acids long. Per the germline V gene, CDR1 is MNHNS and CDR2 is SASEGT. V lost 1 base, J lost 5 bases, and 5 bases lay in between.

This chain joins TRBV5-5 and TRBJ1-2; unclear D gene. There are 15 residues in the CDR3. V lost 0 bases and J lost 1, with 10 bases in between. Germline V gene data show CDR1 as SGHKS and CDR2 as YYEKEE (reference sequence). CDR3 region: CASSLVSAVNYGYTF. CDR3 DNA: TGTGCCAGCAGCTTGGTATCGGCAGTTAACTATGGCTACACCTTC.

The rearrangement uses TRBV6-5 and TRBJ1-5; D remains unclear. CDR3 size: 14 residues. From germline, CDR1 is MNHEY and CDR2 SVGAGI. Between the trimmed V and J ends, which lost 0 bases and 9 bases, there was a span of 12 bases. CDR3 in amino acids: CASSYSSGLGPQHF. The CDR3 coding sequence is TGTGCCAGCAGTTACTCGTCCGGGCTCGGGCCCCAGCATTTT.

This clone was counted a few times. The V and J genes are TRBV5-1 and TRBJ2-1; 7 nucleotides match TRBD2. The germline CDR1 and CDR2 sequences are SGHRS and YFSETQ. The CDR3 is 15 amino acids. With 6 bases clipped from V and 5 bases from J, the junction kept 11 bases outside the gene matches. The CDR3 reads CASTPTLGGDNEQFF. CDR3 sequence (DNA): TGCGCCAGCACCCCCACACTGGGGGGGGACAATGAGCAGTTCTTC.

In this sample, this clone turned up once. The chain combines TRBV6-1 with TRBJ1-6; D might be TRBD1 (6 bases). V dropped 1 base and J dropped 9 bases, with 13 bases sitting between them. From germline, CDR1 is MNHNS and CDR2 SASEGT. The CDR3 extends over 15 amino acids. CDR3 loop: CASSEEGGAPSPLHF. CDR3 sequence (DNA): TGTGCCAGCAGTGAAGAGGGGGGGGCCCCTTCACCCCTCCACTTT.

This clone has only one observation. The J gene is TRBJ1-4, the V gene TRBV7-9; D remains ambiguous. Germline CDR1 is SEHNR and CDR2 is FQNEAQ (reference sequence). The CDR3 has 13 residues. Trimming took 2 bases from V and 6 from J, leaving 7 bases between them. CDR3: CASSLWRDEKLFF. The CDR3 DNA is TGTGCCAGCAGCTTATGGAGAGATGAAAAACTGTTTTTT. Full variable domain (outside the CDR3, taken from reference TRBV7-9 and TRBJ1-4): DTGVSQNPRHKITKRGQNVTFRCDPISEHNRLYWYRQTLGQGPEFLTYFQNEAQLEKSRLLSDRFSAERPKGSFSTLEIQRTEQGDSAMYLCASSLWRDEKLFFGSGTQLSVL.

The chain employs TRBV5-4 and TRBJ2-2; TRBD2 aligns across 12 bases. CDR3 length: 17 residues. Germline V gene sequence: CDR1 SGHNT, CDR2 YYREEE (reference sequence). J lost 4 bases, V lost 3 bases, and 7 bases had no gene match. The CDR3 loop reads CASSSPTSGRTTGELFF. For the CDR3, the DNA is TGTGCCAGCAGCTCGCCGACTAGCGGGAGAACCACCGGGGAGCTGTTTTTT.

Comments on this clone: The sample holds other DNA sequences that translate to the same CDR3. V usage is TRBV11-2 and J usage is TRBJ2-3; maybe TRBD2 (5 bases). Germline-derived CDR1 and CDR2 are SGHAT and FQNNGV. This CDR3 contains 14 residues. V lost 1 base and J lost 0, with 5 bases in between. CDR3 amino acids: CASSLGTSTDTQYF. The CDR3 nucleotides are TGTGCCAGCAGCTTAGGGACTAGCACAGATACGCAGTATTTT.

The chain couples TRBV28 to TRBJ2-7, with 9 bases that match TRBD1. CDR1 is MDHEN, CDR2 SYDVKM, per germline. This CDR3 contains 16 residues. V was pared by 6 bases and J by 7 bases, with 16 bases of the junction left unmatched. CDR3 sequence (DNA): TGTGCCAGCAGCAATGTCCTGGGACAGGGCCGTTTAGAGCAGTACTTC. Its protein is CASSNVLGQGRLEQYF.

V and J are TRBV19 and TRBJ2-3; D unresolved. The CDR3 extends over 14 amino acids. V was pared by 3 bases and J by 2 bases, with 9 bases between. Germline V gene data show CDR1 as LNHDA and CDR2 as SQIVND (reference sequence). CDR3: CASSMTQTTDTQYF. The CDR3 DNA sequence: TGTGCCAGTAGTATGACACAGACCACAGATACGCAGTATTTT.

This clone was recorded a few times. CDR3 sequence: CASSSRRAGDTDTQYF. In nucleotides, the CDR3 is TGTGCCAGTAGCAGCCGGAGGGCGGGGGACACAGATACGCAGTATTTT. The rearrangement links TRBV19 to TRBJ2-3; 7 bases fit TRBD2. The CDR3 totals 16 residues. Looked up from germline, CDR1 is LNHDA and CDR2 is SQIVND (reference sequence). V lost 6 bases to trimming and J lost 2 bases; unmatched junction nucleotides: 11.

This clone was detected only once. The genes are TRBV13 and TRBJ2-2; TRBD2 matches at 8 bases. Germline V gives CDR1 PRHDT, CDR2 FYEKMQ (reference sequence). This CDR3 region has 13 residues. V shed 7 bases and J 5 bases; nucleotides not matched to a gene: 3. CDR3: CASIASGTGELFF. CDR3 nucleotides: TGTGCCAGCATTGCTAGCGGGACCGGGGAGCTGTTTTTT. The variable domain in full, with the rest retrieved from reference TRBV13 and TRBJ2-2, is AAGVIQSPRHLIKEKRETATLKCYPIPRHDTVYWYQQGPGQDPQFLISFYEKMQSDKGSIPDRFSAQQFSDYHSELNMSSLELGDSALYFCASIASGTGELFFGEGSRLTVL.

This clone was found a few times. V and J are TRBV5-6 and TRBJ1-6, with D perhaps TRBD1 (6 bases). The CDR3 runs to 16 residues. V lost 0 bases and J lost 9, with 16 bases in between. Germline CDR1 reads SGHDT; CDR2 reads YYEEEE. CDR3 sequence (DNA): TGTGCCAGCAGCTTGGGGTCAGGGGTGACTGGTTCACCCCTCCACTTT. It encodes CASSLGSGVTGSPLHF. The variable domain in full, completed from reference TRBV5-6 and TRBJ1-6, reads DAGVTQSPTHLIKTRGQQVTLRCSPKSGHDTVSWYQQALGQGPQFIFQYYEEEERQRGNFPDRFSGHQFPNYSSELNVNALLLGDSALYLCASSLGSGVTGSPLHFGNGTRLTVT.

The chain employs TRBV2 and TRBJ2-7; D may be TRBD1 (7 bases). Germline V gene data show CDR1 as SNHLY and CDR2 as FYNNEI. The CDR3 totals 17 residues. Trimming pared 6 bases from V and 4 bases from J, leaving 25 bases between. CDR3 residues: CASRGQVREFRKYEQYF. CDR3 sequence (DNA): TGTGCCAGCAGAGGACAGGTTCGGGAGTTTCGCAAGTACGAGCAGTACTTC.

This chain joins TRBV2 and TRBJ2-2; 10 nucleotides line up with TRBD2. Germline V gene lookup returns CDR1 SNHLY and CDR2 FYNNEI. Losses at the gene ends were 2 bases for V and 0 bases for J; bases not matched to a gene: 12. The CDR3 is 20 amino acids. The CDR3 is CASSELGGLAGVTNTGELFF. In DNA, the CDR3 is TGTGCCAGCAGTGAATTGGGAGGGCTAGCGGGAGTGACGAACACCGGGGAGCTGTTTTTT.

This chain connects TRBV28 to TRBJ1-1; D gene uncertain. V shed 3 bases and J shed 2 bases, with 13 bases lying between them. The CDR3 consists of 15 residues. The germline gives CDR1 MDHEN, CDR2 SYDVKM. The CDR3 sequence is CASSLRADLNTEAFF. CDR3 sequence (DNA): TGTGCCAGCAGTTTGCGGGCCGACTTAAACACTGAAGCTTTCTTT.

J is TRBJ2-1 and V is TRBV18; no definite D call. Trimming removed 2 bases at V and 7 bases at J, with 3 bases between. This CDR3 is 11 amino acids long. Germline CDR1 reads KGHSH; CDR2 reads LQKENI. The CDR3 DNA sequence: TGTGCCAGCTCACCATCGAATGAGCAGTTCTTC. Protein product: CASSPSNEQFF. The variable domain in full, with the rest retrieved from reference TRBV18 and TRBJ2-1, is NAGVMQNPRHLVRRRGQEARLRCSPMKGHSHVYWYRQLPEEGLKFMVYLQKENIIDESGMPKERFSAEFPKEGPSILRIQQVVRGDSAAYFCASSPSNEQFFGPGTRLTVL.

This clone was counted only a few times. The chain combines TRBV5-6 with TRBJ1-1; no clear D gene. CDR3 length: 15 amino acids. CDR1 SGHDT and CDR2 YYEEEE come from the germline V gene. V was trimmed by 1 base and J by 1 base, leaving 11 bases between them. The CDR3 DNA reads as TGTGCCAGCAGCTTGATCATGCAGGAGAACACTGAAGCTTTCTTT. This codes for CASSLIMQENTEAFF.

The V and J genes are TRBV19 and TRBJ2-7, with D unclear. There are 13 residues in the CDR3. The germline V gene has CDR1 LNHDA and CDR2 SQIVND (reference sequence). The V end was cut by 1 base, the J end by 4 bases, with 8 bases between. CDR3 coding DNA: TGTGCCAGTAGTATAGGGGGTCGGTACGAGCAGTACTTC. It encodes CASSIGGRYEQYF.

The chain is built from TRBV3-1 (or the pseudogene TRBV3-2) and TRBJ2-7, with D possibly TRBD2 on 5 matching bases. Germline V gene data show CDR1 as LGHDT and CDR2 as YNNKEL (reference sequence). Trimming shortened V by 1 base and J by 6 bases, and 19 bases separated the two germline ends. This CDR3 region has 16 residues. The CDR3: CASSQAGSVGLREQYF. CDR3 bases: TGTGCCAGCAGCCAAGCGGGGAGCGTCGGATTGCGCGAGCAGTACTTC.

The chain has TRBV6-6 and TRBJ1-5; perhaps TRBD1 as D (5 bases). CDR1 MNHNY and CDR2 SVGAGI come from the germline V gene (reference sequence). Trimming removed 5 bases from V and 3 bases from J, with 14 bases in between. The CDR3 runs 15 residues. CDR3 DNA: TGTGCCAGCAGTCCATTCGGGGCTCTCAATCAGCCCCAGCATTTT. This codes for CASSPFGALNQPQHF.

This chain links TRBV4-3 with TRBJ1-2; 8 bases agree with TRBD1. This CDR3 has 13 residues. Germline CDR1 reads LGHNA; CDR2 reads YSLEER. The ends lost 4 bases at V and 9 bases at J; junction bases unmatched: 7. The CDR3 DNA reads TGCGCCAGCAGCCCGGACAGGGAAACTAGCTACACCTTC. Protein product: CASSPDRETSYTF.

The chain employs TRBV18 and TRBJ1-4; D perhaps matches TRBD1 (6 bases). CDR3 size: 15 residues. CDR1 KGHSH and CDR2 LQKENI come from the germline V gene. V gave up 0 bases and J gave up 6 bases, with 11 bases separating them. As DNA, the CDR3 is TGTGCCAGCTCACCACCGGACAGACCTTATGAAAAACTGTTTTTT. The encoded protein is CASSPPDRPYEKLFF. Full variable domain (rest looked up from reference TRBV18 and TRBJ1-4): NAGVMQNPRHLVRRRGQEARLRCSPMKGHSHVYWYRQLPEEGLKFMVYLQKENIIDESGMPKERFSAEFPKEGPSILRIQQVVRGDSAAYFCASSPPDRPYEKLFFGSGTQLSVL.

The chain recombines TRBV6-5 with TRBJ1-2; D call uncertain. The CDR3 extends over 12 amino acids. Germline CDR1 reads MNHEY; CDR2 reads SVGAGI. The V and J ends lost 6 bases and 6 bases respectively, with 11 bases between them. The CDR3 spells CASSRSRDGYTF. CDR3 nucleotides: TGTGCCAGCAGCCGGAGTAGAGATGGCTACACCTTC.